This TCR beta chain was retrieved from a study of early T cells in non-severe SARS-CoV-2 infection. Study overall: Sequenced material consisted of bulk RNA (from unsorted whole blood), and chains were unpaired. Study observations and caveats: VDJdb-based annotation leaned toward anti-spike CD8 responses and missed private and CD4 specificities.

cDNA molecules, individually, were tagged with unique molecular identifiers. Via MiXCR, TCRdb re-called the 5' RACE reads, giving one row per CDR3 protein. This sample has roughly 60,000 distinct CDR3 sequences; around 14% occur once, and the top ten carry more than 3.5%. Per the germline V gene, CDR1 is SGHAT and CDR2 is FQDESV (reference sequence). V lost 6 bases and J 3 bases, leaving 12 bases between the germline ends. The CDR3 loop spans 13 amino acids. This clonotype was counted a few times. Its antigen is currently unknown. The receptor was derived from an adult who was a healthcare worker with PCR-confirmed SARS-CoV-2 infection or an uninfected control (not recorded which). The rearrangement links TRBV11-1 to TRBJ2-7; unclear D gene. The sequenced sample consisted of whole blood. CDR3 amino acids: CASSYGTLYEQYF. CDR3 coding DNA: TGTGCCAGCAGTTACGGTACCCTCTACGAGCAGTACTTC. Looking up the rest from reference TRBV11-1 and TRBJ2-7 gives the full variable domain: EAEVAQSPRYKITEKSQAVAFWCDPISGHATLYWYRQILGQGPELLVQFQDESVVDDSQLPKDRFSAERLKGVDSTLKIQPAELGDSAMYLCASSYGTLYEQYFGPGTRLTVT.